These 17 T cell receptor beta chains share one sample of origin, sequenced in a study of tumor and adjacent non-tumor tissue in lung cancer. RNA was extracted from bulk tissue without any cell sorting. A modified ARM-PCR protocol with three rounds of nested PCR amplified TCRbeta. One entry per CDR3 protein results from TCRdb running MiXCR on the multiplex PCR reads. Among approximately 70,000 distinct CDR3 sequences listed, roughly 72% were seen once. The sequencing input was lung tumor tissue. Receptors originate from a man aged 55 to 70 with non-small cell lung cancer.

A word on this clonotype: The junction shows a germline mismatch at one end, possibly a read error. The CDR3 DNA is TGTGCCAGCAAGATCCAAGAGACCCACTACTTC. This encodes CASKIQETHYF. The gene calls are TRBV2 and TRBJ2-5; unclear D gene. CDR1 SNHLY and CDR2 FYNNEI come from the germline V gene. The CDR3 covers 11 residues.

Turning to this clonotype: The CDR3 carries no conserved terminal phenylalanine or tryptophan, so it likely arises from a read error. The chain combines TRBV5-4 with TRBJ1-2; the D gene is possibly TRBD1 (5 bases). CDR1 is SGHNT and CDR2 is YYREEE in the germline V gene (reference sequence). This CDR3 region has 17 residues. CDR3 in DNA: TGCGCCAGCAGCCCCGGGGCCACCGGTAAAGATTACTGTGGCTACACCTCC. Its protein product is CASSPGATGKDYCGYTS.

This chain's CDR3 is CNDLAENSYEQYF. CDR3 nucleotides: TGCAATGACTTAGCAGAGAATTCCTACGAGCAGTACTTC. The chain has TRBV20-1 and TRBJ2-7, with D hard to call. CDR1 and CDR2 from the germline V gene are DFQATT and SNEGSKA (reference sequence). The CDR3 is 13 residues long.

In the case of this clonotype: The final CDR3 position lacks the conserved phenylalanine or tryptophan, pointing to a likely read error. The rearrangement joins TRBV5-1 to TRBJ2-2; 7 nucleotides line up with TRBD1. Germline lookup yields CDR1 SGHRS and CDR2 YFSETQ. The CDR3 sequence is 14 residues long. CDR3 DNA sequence: TGCGCCAGCAGCGTAGGACAGGACACCGGGAAGCTGTTTTTG. It codes for CASSVGQDTGKLFL.

This sequence joins TRBV6-5 and TRBJ2-2; TRBD2 agrees at 7 bases. V shed 5 bases and J 0 bases; nucleotides not matched to a gene: 9. The CDR3 covers 17 residues. Germline V gene lookup returns CDR1 MNHEY and CDR2 SVGAGI. The DNA for the CDR3 is TGTGCCAGCAGTCCATTGGCGGGAGCGGCGAACACCGGGGAGCTGTTTTTT. Protein product: CASSPLAGAANTGELFF.

For this clonotype: The junction differs from germline at one of its ends, possibly a read error. V is TRBV6-6 and J is TRBJ1-5; TRBD1 matches 9 bases. This CDR3 has 16 residues. Germline assignment: CDR1 MNHNY and CDR2 SVGAGI (reference sequence). CDR3 region: CANSGRDRGDNQPQHF. The CDR3 DNA sequence: TGCGCCAACAGTGGGAGAGACAGGGGGGACAATCAGCCCCAGCATTTT.

With regard to this clonotype: Since the CDR3 does not end with the conserved phenylalanine or tryptophan, this likely comes from a read error. V and J are TRBV20-1 and TRBJ2-7; D not resolved. This CDR3 has 12 amino acids. Germline loops: CDR1 DFQATT, CDR2 SNEGSKA (reference sequence). Trimming pared 6 bases from V and 9 bases from J, leaving 18 bases between. CDR3 sequence reads: CSARNRPDGQYL. The CDR3 DNA sequence: TGCAGTGCGAGGAACAGACCCGACGGGCAGTACCTC.

The V gene is TRBV20-1, the J gene TRBJ2-1; D is perhaps TRBD1 or TRBD2 (5 bases each). CDR3 length: 13 residues. CDR1 is DFQATT, CDR2 SNEGSKA, per germline (reference sequence). Trimming pared 8 bases from V and 9 bases from J, leaving 20 bases between. CDR3 sequence (DNA): TGCAGTAGGAGGCAGGGTCCAATCATTGAGCAGTTCTTC. Translated, it gives CSRRQGPIIEQFF.

As regards this clonotype: This clone may be a read error of a much larger clone one base away. The chain recombines TRBV7-9 with TRBJ2-1; D unresolved. The CDR3 spans 13 residues. Germline assignment: CDR1 SEHNR and CDR2 FQNEAQ (reference sequence). The CDR3, as DNA: TGTGCCAGCAGCTCACGGAATTACAATGAGCAGCTCTTC. Translated: CASSSRNYNEQLF.

About this clonotype: Compared with germline, one end of the junction differs, possibly owing to a read error. The chain uses TRBV20-1 and TRBJ2-5; the D gene could be TRBD1 or TRBD2 (5 bases each). This CDR3 contains 14 residues. Germline CDR1 DFQATT, CDR2 SNEGSKA (reference sequence). CDR3 nucleotide sequence: TGCAGTGCTTGGGATTTGGGGGATCAAGAGATCCAGTACTTC. This gives the protein CSAWDLGDQEIQYF.

This clonotype was seen just once. Relative to the germline gene, one junction end is altered; a read error may explain this. The chain recombines TRBV5-5 with TRBJ2-1; D unclear. Germline loops: CDR1 SGHKS, CDR2 YYEKEE (reference sequence). There are 15 residues in the CDR3. CDR3 nucleotide sequence: TGTGCCAGTAGCTTATTGGCCAACTCCTACAATGAGCAGTTCTTT. It codes for CASSLLANSYNEQFF.

The chain couples TRBV28 to TRBJ1-5; unclear D gene. CDR3 size: 14 residues. CDR1 is MDHEN, CDR2 SYDVKM, per germline. V lost 5 bases and J 15 bases, leaving 23 bases between the germline ends. CDR3 protein: CASSLSGSNQHLHF. CDR3 DNA: TGTGCCAGCAGTCTCTCGGGAAGCAATCAGCACCTGCATTTT.

This clonotype has at least ten counts. The V gene is TRBV24-1, the J gene TRBJ2-7; D tentatively fits TRBD1 or TRBD2 (5 bases each). Trimming removed 5 bases from V and 4 bases from J, with 11 bases in between. The V gene's germline CDR1 is KGHDR and CDR2 SFDVKD. The CDR3 consists of 13 residues. The CDR3 reads CATSVAQGYEQYF. In nucleotides, the CDR3 is TGTGCCACCAGTGTAGCGCAGGGTTACGAGCAGTACTTC.

This clonotype was counted only a few times. CDR3: CASNLRLATDTQYF. DNA for the CDR3: TGTGCCAGCAACCTTCGACTAGCAACCGATACGCAGTATTTT. This chain connects TRBV7-9 to TRBJ2-3; 7 bases align to TRBD2. The V and J ends lost 7 bases and 6 bases, in that order; junction bases with no gene match: 10. The CDR3 is 14 amino acids. Germline V gene data show CDR1 as SEHNR and CDR2 as FQNEAQ (reference sequence).

On this clonotype itself: The junction departs from germline at one end; a sequencing error may be responsible. The genes are TRBV11-2 and TRBJ2-5, with 8 bases that match TRBD1. Germline CDR1 and CDR2: SGHAT and FQNNGV. CDR3 size: 16 residues. The chain's CDR3 is CAISFKTGVVGETQYF. Here the CDR3 DNA reads TGTGCCATCAGCTTTAAGACAGGGGTGGTTGGAGAGACCCAGTACTTC. The full variable domain, completed using reference TRBV11-2 and TRBJ2-5, is EAGVAQSPRYKIIEKRQSVAFWCNPISGHATLYWYQQILGQGPKLLIQFQNNGVVDDSQLPKDRFSAERLKGVDSTLKIQPAKLEDSAVYLCAISFKTGVVGETQYFGPGTRLLVL.

The V call is TRBV29-1, the J call TRBJ1-1, with D perhaps matching TRBD1 (6 bases). CDR1 is SQVTM, CDR2 ANQGSEA, per germline. The CDR3 has 13 residues. CDR3: CGASAWGDTGVFF. The CDR3 DNA reads TGCGGCGCCTCGGCATGGGGGGACACTGGAGTTTTCTTT.

This clonotype is labeled medium-sized. This chain joins TRBV20-1 and TRBJ2-4, with D unclear. With 0 bases removed from V and 0 bases from J, the gap between germline ends came to 9 bases. Germline V gene data show CDR1 as DFQATT and CDR2 as SNEGSKA (reference sequence). This CDR3 is built from 15 residues. CDR3 bases: TGCAGTGCTAGAGATGTGACTGTAGCCAAAAACATTCAGTACTTC. It encodes CSARDVTVAKNIQYF.